This T cell receptor (beta chain) was sequenced in a study of human CD8 memory T cell subsets. This CDR3 has 11 amino acids. Germline V gene data show CDR1 as SQVTM and CDR2 as ANQGSEA. It was UMI-labeled 5' RACE by which the TCR beta libraries were made. Per the original methods: Functional CDR3 beta clonotypes, numbering between 3,000 and 18,000, were present in each TCR beta library. From its re-call of the 5' RACE reads, TCRdb lists each CDR3 protein once, without DNA. In this record, the V and J calls reflect TCRdb's handling and not the investigators' own analysis. The sample features fewer than 20,000 distinct CDR3 sequences, with about 5.6% in its top ten. Concerning this clonotype itself: The antigen is not known.

Overall study findings and caveats: Precursor exhausted T cells shared very few clonotypes with stem-like memory T cells.

Stem-like memory CD8+ T cell (TSTEM) populations were CCR7+ PD-1- TIGIT-. The source material was CD8+ stem-like memory T cells (TSCM and TCM) sorted from PBMCs. Subset here: stem-like memory CD8 T cells (TSTEM), CCR7+ PD-1- TIGIT-. The clonotype comes from a human donor in good health. The chain links TRBV29-1 to TRBJ2-7; the TCRdb D gene call, TRBD1, has no DNA to confirm it. CDR3 loop: CSVKQDYEQYF.